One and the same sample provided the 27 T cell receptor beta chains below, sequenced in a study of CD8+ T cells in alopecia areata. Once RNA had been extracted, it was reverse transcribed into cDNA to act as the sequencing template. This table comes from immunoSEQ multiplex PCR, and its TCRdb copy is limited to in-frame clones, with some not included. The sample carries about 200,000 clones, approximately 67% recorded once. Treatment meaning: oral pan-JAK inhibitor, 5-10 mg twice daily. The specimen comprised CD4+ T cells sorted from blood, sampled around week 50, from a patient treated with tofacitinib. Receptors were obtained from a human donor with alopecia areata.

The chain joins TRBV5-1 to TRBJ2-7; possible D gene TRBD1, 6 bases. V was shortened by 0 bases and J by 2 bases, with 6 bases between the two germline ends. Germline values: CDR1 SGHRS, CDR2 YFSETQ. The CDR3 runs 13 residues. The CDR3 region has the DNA TGCGCCAGCAGCTTGGAGGGGGCCTACGAGCAGTACTTC. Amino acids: CASSLEGAYEQYF.

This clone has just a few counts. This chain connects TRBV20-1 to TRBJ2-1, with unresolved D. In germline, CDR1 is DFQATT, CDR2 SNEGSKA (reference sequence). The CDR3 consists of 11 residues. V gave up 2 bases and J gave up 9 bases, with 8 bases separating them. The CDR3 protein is CSARPGVEQFF. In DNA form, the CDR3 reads TGCAGTGCTAGACCGGGCGTTGAGCAGTTCTTC.

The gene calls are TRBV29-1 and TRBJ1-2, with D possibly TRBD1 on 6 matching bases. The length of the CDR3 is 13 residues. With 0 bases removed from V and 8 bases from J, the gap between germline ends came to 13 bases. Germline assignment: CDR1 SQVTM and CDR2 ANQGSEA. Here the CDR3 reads CSVEDSGARGYTF. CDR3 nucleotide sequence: TGCAGCGTTGAAGATTCAGGGGCCCGCGGCTACACCTTC. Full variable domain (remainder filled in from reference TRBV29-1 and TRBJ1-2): SAVISQKPSRDICQRGTSLTIQCQVDSQVTMMFWYRQQPGQSLTLIATANQGSEATYESGFVIDKFPISRPNLTFSTLTVSNMSPEDSSIYLCSVEDSGARGYTFGSGTRLTVV.

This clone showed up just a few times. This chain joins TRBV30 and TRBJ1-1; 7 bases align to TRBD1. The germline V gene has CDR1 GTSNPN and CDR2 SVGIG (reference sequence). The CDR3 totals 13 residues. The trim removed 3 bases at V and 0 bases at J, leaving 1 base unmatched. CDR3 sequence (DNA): TGTGCCTGGAGGGGACAGTTGAACACTGAAGCTTTCTTT. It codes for CAWRGQLNTEAFF.

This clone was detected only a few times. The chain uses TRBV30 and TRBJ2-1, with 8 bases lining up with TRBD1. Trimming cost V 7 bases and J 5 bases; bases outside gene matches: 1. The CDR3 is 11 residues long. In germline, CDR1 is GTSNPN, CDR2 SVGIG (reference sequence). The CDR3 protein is CASGQDNEQFF. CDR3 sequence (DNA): TGTGCCTCGGGACAGGACAATGAGCAGTTCTTC.

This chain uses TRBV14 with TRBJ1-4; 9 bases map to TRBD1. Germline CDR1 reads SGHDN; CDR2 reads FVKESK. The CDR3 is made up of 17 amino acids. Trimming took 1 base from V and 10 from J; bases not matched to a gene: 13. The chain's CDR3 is CASSQGAQGALAGKLFF. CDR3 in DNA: TGTGCCAGCAGCCAAGGGGCACAGGGGGCACTGGCAGGAAAACTGTTTTTT.

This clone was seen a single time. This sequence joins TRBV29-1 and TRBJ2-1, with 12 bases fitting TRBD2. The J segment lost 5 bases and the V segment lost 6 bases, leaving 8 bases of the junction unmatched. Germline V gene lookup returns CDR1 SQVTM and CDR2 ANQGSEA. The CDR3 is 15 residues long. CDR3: CSVWGTSGGNNEQFF. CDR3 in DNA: TGCAGCGTGTGGGGAACTAGCGGGGGGAACAATGAGCAGTTCTTC.

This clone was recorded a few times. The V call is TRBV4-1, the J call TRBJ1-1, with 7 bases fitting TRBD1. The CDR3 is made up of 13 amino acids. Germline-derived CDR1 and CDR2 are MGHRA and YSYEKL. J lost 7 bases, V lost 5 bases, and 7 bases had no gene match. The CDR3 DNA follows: TGCGCCAGCAGCTTGGGACAGTTTCTTGAAGCTTTCTTT. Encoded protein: CASSLGQFLEAFF.

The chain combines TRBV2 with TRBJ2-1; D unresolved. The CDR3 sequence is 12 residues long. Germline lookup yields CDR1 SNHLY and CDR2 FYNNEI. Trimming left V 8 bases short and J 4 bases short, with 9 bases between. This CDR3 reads CASEDGYNEQFF. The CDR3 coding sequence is TGTGCCAGCGAGGACGGTTACAATGAGCAGTTCTTC.

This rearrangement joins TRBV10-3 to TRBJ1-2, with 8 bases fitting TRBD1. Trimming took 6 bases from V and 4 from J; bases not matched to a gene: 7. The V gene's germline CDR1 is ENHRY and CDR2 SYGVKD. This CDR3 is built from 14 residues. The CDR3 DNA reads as TGTGCCATCAGCCCGGGACAGGACATCTATGGCTACACCTTC. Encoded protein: CAISPGQDIYGYTF.

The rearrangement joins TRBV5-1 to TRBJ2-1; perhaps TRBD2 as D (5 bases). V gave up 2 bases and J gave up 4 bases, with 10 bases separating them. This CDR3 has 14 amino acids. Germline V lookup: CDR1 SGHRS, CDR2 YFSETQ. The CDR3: CASSFRAGYNEQFF. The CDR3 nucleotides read TGCGCCAGCAGCTTTCGGGCGGGTTACAATGAGCAGTTCTTC.

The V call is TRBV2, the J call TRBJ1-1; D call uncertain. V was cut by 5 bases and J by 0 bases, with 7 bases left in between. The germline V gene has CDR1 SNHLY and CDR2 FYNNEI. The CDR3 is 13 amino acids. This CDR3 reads CASSSEMNTEAFF. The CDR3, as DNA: TGTGCCAGCAGTTCAGAAATGAACACTGAAGCTTTCTTT.

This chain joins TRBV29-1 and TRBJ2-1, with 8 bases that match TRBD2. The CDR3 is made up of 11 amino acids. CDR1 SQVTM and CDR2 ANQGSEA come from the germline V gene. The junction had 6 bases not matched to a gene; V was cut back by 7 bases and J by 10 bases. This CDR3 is CSARLAQEQFF. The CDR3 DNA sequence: TGCAGCGCCCGACTAGCGCAAGAGCAGTTCTTC.

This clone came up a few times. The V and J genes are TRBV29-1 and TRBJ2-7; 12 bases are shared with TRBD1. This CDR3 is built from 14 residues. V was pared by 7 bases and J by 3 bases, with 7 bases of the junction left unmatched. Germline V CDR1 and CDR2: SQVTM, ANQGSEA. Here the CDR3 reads CSAAGTGGIYEQYF. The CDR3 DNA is TGCAGCGCTGCCGGGACAGGGGGCATCTACGAGCAGTACTTC.

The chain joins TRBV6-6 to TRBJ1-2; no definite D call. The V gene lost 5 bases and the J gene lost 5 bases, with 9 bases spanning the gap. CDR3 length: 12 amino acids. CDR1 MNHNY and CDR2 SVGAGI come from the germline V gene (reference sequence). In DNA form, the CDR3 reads TGTGCCAGCAGTCAGACGGAGTATGGCTACACCTTC. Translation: CASSQTEYGYTF.

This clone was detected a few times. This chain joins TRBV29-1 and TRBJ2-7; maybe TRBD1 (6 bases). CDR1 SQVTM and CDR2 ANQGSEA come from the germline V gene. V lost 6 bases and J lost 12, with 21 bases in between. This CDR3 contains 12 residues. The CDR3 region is CSVFMGQPQSYF. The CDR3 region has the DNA TGCAGCGTGTTTATGGGACAACCCCAATCGTACTTC.

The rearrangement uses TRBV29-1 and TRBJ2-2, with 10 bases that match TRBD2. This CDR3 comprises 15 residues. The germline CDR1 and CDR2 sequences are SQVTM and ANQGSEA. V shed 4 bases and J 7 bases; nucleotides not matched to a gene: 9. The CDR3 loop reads CSVVPSGGLGGELFF. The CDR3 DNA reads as TGCAGCGTTGTCCCTAGCGGGGGACTCGGCGGGGAGCTGTTTTTT.

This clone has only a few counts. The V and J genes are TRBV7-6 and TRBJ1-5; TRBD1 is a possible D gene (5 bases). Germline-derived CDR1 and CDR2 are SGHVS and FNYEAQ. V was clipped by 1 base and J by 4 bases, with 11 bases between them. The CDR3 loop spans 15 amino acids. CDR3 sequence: CASSLEEGWNQPQHF. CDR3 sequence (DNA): TGTGCCAGCAGCTTAGAAGAGGGGTGGAATCAGCCCCAGCATTTT.

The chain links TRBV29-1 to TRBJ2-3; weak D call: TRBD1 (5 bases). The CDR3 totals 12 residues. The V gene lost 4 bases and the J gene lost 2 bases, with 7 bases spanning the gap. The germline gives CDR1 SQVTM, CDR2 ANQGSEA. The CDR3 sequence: CSVVQATDTQYF. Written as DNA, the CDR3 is TGCAGCGTTGTACAGGCCACAGATACGCAGTATTTT.

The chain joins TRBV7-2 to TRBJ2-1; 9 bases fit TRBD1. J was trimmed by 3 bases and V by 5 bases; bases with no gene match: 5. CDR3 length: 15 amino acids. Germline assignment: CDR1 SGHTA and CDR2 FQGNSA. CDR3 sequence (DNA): TGTGCCAGCAGCAGGGACAGGGCTAACTACAATGAGCAGTTCTTC. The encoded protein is CASSRDRANYNEQFF.

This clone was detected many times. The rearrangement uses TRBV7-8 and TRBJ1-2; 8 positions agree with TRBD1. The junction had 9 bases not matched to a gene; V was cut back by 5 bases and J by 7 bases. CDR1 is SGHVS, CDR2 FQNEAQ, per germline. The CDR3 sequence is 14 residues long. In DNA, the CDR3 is TGTGCCAGCAGCCATCGACAGGGGCAGAGTGGCTACACCTTC. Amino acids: CASSHRQGQSGYTF.

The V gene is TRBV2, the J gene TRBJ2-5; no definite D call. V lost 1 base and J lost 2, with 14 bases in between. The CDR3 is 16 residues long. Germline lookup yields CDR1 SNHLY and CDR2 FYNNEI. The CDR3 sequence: CASSEVAFGQQETQYF. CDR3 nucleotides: TGTGCCAGCAGTGAAGTGGCTTTCGGGCAGCAAGAGACCCAGTACTTC.

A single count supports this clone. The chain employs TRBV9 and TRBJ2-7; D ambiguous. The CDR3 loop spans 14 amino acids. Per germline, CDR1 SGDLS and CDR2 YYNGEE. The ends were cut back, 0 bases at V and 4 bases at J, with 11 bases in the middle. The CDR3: CASSVAQQDYEQYF. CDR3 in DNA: TGTGCCAGCAGCGTAGCCCAACAAGATTACGAGCAGTACTTC.

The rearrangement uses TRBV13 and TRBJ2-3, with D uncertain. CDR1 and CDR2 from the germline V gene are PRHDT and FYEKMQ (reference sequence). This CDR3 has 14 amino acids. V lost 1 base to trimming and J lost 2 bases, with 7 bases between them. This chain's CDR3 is CASSLESPTDTQYF. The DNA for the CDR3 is TGTGCCAGCAGCTTAGAGTCTCCCACAGATACGCAGTATTTT.

The CDR3, as DNA: TGCAGCGTTGGTTTTGCAGGGGGAACTGAAGCTTTCTTT. As protein: CSVGFAGGTEAFF. This chain connects TRBV29-1 to TRBJ1-1; TRBD1 matches at 7 bases. V lost 4 bases to trimming and J lost 5 bases; unmatched junction nucleotides: 7. Germline-derived CDR1 and CDR2 are SQVTM and ANQGSEA. The CDR3 length is 13 residues.

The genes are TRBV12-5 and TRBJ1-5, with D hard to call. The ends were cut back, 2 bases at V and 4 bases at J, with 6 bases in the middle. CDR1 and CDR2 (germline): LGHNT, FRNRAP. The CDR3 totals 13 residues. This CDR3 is CASGLLGNQPQHF. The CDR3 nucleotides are TGTGCTAGTGGTTTGTTGGGGAATCAGCCCCAGCATTTT.

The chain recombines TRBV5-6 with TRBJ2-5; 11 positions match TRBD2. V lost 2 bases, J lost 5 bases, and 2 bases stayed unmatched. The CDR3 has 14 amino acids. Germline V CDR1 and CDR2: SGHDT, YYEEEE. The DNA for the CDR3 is TGTGCCAGCAGCTTTAGCGGGGGGGCCGAGACCCAGTACTTC. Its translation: CASSFSGGAETQYF.